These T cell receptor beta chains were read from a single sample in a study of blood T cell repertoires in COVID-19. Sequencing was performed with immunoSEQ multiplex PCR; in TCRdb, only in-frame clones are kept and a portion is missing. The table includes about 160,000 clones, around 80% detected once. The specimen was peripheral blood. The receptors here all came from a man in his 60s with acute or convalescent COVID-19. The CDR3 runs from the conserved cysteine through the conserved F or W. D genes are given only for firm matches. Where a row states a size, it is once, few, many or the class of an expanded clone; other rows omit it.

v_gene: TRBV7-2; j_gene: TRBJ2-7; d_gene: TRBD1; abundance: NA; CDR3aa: CASSAWTGYEQYF; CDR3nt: TGTGCCAGCAGCGCCTGGACAGGCTACGAGCAGTACTTC
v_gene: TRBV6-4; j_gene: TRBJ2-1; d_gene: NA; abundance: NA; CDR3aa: CASSETWGTEQFF; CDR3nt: TGTGCCAGCAGTGAAACCTGGGGCACTGAGCAGTTCTTC
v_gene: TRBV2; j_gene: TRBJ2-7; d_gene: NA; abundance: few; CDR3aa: CASKSSSSSYEQYF; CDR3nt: TGTGCCAGCAAGAGTAGTTCTTCCTCCTACGAGCAGTACTTC
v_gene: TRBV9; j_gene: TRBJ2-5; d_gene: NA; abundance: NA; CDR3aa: CASSAGGRAETQYF; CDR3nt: TGTGCCAGCAGCGCCGGGGGAAGAGCGGAGACCCAGTACTTC
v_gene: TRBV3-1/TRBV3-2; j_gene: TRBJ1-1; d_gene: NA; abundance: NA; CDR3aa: CASSQLNWEGFTEAFF; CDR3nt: TGTGCCAGCAGCCAACTCAATTGGGAGGGGTTCACTGAAGCTTTCTTT
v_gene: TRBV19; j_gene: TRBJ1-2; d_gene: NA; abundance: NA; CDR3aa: CASSINGINYGYTF; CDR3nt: TGTGCCAGTAGTATTAACGGGATAAACTATGGCTACACCTTC
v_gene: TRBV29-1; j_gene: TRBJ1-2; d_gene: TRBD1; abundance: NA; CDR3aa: CSVTDRGGYGYTF; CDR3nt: TGCAGCGTCACCGACAGGGGAGGCTATGGCTACACCTTC
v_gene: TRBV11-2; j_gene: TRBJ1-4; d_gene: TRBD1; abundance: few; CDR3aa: CASSADRTREKLFF; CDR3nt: TGTGCCAGCAGCGCGGACAGGACCAGGGAAAAACTGTTTTTT
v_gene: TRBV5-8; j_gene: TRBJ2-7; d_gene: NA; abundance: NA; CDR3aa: CASSMVETDIRSLYEQYF; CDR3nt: TGTGCCAGCAGCATGGTTGAAACCGACATCCGGTCACTCTACGAGCAGTACTTC
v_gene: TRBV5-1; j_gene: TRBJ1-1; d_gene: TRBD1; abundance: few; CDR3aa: CASSQGGVNTEAFF; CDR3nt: TGCGCCAGCAGCCAGGGGGGTGTGAACACTGAAGCTTTCTTT
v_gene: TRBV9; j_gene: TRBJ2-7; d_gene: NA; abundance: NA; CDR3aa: CASSPSGVGSYEQYF; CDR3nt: TGTGCCAGCAGCCCGTCAGGGGTGGGCTCCTACGAGCAGTACTTC
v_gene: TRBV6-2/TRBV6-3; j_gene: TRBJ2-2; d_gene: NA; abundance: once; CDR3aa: CASSYMGGTGELFF; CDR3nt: TGTGCCAGCAGTTACATGGGGGGCACCGGGGAGCTGTTTTTT
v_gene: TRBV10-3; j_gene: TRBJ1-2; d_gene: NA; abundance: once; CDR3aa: CAISESGGFNYGYTF; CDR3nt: TGTGCCATCAGTGAGTCGGGGGGTTTTAACTATGGCTACACCTTC
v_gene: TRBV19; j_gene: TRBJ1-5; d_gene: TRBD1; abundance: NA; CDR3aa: CASSIRAGGQGYQPQHF; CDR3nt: TGTGCCAGTAGTATTCGGGCCGGCGGACAGGGCTATCAGCCCCAGCATTTT
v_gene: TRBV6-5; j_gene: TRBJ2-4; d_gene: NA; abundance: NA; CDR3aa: CASGNGGPKNIQYF; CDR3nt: TGTGCCAGCGGGAATGGGGGCCCCAAAAACATTCAGTACTTC
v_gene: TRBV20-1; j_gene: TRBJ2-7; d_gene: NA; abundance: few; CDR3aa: CSASLGNSGTAAYEQYF; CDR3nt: TGCAGTGCTAGTCTAGGTAATTCCGGGACTGCTGCCTACGAGCAGTACTTC
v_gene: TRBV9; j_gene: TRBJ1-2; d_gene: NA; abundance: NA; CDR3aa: CASSARGQFYGYTF; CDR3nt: TGTGCCAGCAGCGCCCGAGGGCAGTTTTATGGCTACACCTTC
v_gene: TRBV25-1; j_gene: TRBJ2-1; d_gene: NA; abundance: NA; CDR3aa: CASSESGYNEQFF; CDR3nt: TGTGCCAGCAGTGAATCCGGCTACAATGAGCAGTTCTTC
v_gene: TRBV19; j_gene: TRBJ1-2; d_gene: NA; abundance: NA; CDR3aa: CASSDRNYYGYTF; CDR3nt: TGTGCCAGCAGTGACAGGAACTACTATGGCTACACCTTC
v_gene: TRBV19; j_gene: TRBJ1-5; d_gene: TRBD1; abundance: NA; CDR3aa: CASSFLGQVGSNQPQHF; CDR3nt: TGTGCCAGTAGTTTCCTCGGACAGGTTGGGAGCAATCAGCCCCAGCATTTT
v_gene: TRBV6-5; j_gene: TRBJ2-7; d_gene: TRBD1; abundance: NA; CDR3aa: CASSSRRGPFSYEQYF; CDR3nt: TGTGCCAGCAGTTCCCGCAGGGGGCCTTTCTCCTACGAGCAGTACTTC
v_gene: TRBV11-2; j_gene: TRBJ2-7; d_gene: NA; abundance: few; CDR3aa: CASSRFAVRRRDDEQYF; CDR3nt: TGTGCCAGCAGTAGGTTTGCGGTGAGACGAAGAGACGACGAGCAGTACTTC
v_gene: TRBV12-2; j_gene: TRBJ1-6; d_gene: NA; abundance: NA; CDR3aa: CASREDRDNSPLHF; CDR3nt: TGTGCAAGTCGCGAAGACAGGGATAATTCACCCCTCCACTTT
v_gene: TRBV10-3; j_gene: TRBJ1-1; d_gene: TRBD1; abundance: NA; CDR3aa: CAISKQGGDTEAFF; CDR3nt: TGTGCCATCAGTAAACAGGGGGGGGACACTGAAGCTTTCTTT
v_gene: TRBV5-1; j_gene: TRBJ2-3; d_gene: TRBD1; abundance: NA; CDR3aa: CASSLGTGLFTDTQYF; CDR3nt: TGCGCCAGCAGCTTGGGGACAGGGCTTTTTACAGATACGCAGTATTTT
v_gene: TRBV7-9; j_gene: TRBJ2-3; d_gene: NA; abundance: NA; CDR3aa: CASSTDRSTDTQYF; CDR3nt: TGTGCCAGCAGCACTGACAGGAGCACAGATACGCAGTATTTT
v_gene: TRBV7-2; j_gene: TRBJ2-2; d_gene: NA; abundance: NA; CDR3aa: CASSSQLALNTGELFF; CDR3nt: TGTGCCAGCAGCTCCCAGCTAGCGCTGAACACCGGGGAGCTGTTTTTT
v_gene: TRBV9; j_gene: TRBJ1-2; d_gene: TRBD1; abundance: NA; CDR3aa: CASSAGQAAYGYTF; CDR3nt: TGTGCCAGCAGCGCCGGACAGGCCGCCTATGGCTACACCTTC
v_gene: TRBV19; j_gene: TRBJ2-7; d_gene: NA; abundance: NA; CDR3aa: CASSLRGPSSYEQYF; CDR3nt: TGTGCCAGTAGTCTCAGGGGTCCTTCCTCCTACGAGCAGTACTTC
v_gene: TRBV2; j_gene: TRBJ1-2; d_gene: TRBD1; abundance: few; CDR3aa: CASSTGGAKYGYTF; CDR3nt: TGTGCCAGCAGCACAGGGGGCGCGAAATATGGCTACACCTTC
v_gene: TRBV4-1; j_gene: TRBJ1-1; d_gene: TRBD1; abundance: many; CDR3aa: CASSLLTGAITEAFF; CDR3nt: TGCGCCAGCAGCCTATTGACAGGGGCTATCACTGAAGCTTTCTTT
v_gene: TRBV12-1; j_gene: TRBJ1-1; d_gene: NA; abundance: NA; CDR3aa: CASSFQGNTEAFF; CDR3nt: TGTGCCAGCAGCTTTCAGGGGAACACTGAAGCTTTCTTT
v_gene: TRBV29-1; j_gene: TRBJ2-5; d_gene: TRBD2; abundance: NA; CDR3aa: CSAWGGQETQYF; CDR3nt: TGCAGCGCTTGGGGGGGGCAAGAGACCCAGTACTTC
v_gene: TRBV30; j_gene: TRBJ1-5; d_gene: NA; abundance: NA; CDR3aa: CAWETGGQPQHF; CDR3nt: TGTGCCTGGGAGACAGGCGGACAGCCCCAGCATTTT
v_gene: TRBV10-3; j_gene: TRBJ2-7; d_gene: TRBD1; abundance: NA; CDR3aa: CAIGSSGTGGHEQYF; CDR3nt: TGTGCCATCGGAAGTTCCGGGACAGGGGGCCACGAGCAGTACTTC
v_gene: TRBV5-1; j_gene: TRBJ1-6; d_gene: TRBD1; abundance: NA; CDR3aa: CASSLGGGQNSPLHF; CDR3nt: TGCGCCAGCAGCTTGGGAGGGGGACAGAACTCACCCCTCCACTTT
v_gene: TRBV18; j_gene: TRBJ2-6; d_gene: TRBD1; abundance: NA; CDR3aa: CASSPLLQGAAGANVLTF; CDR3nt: TGTGCCAGCTCACCACTTTTGCAGGGGGCTGCTGGGGCCAACGTCCTGACTTTC
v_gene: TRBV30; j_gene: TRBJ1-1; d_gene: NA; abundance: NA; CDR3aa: CAWRGGEAFF; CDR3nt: TGTGCCTGGAGGGGGGGGGAAGCTTTCTTT
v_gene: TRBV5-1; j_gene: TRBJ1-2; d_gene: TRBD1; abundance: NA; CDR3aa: CASSGGQGGKYGYTF; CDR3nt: TGCGCCAGCAGTGGGGGACAGGGGGGAAAGTATGGCTACACCTTC
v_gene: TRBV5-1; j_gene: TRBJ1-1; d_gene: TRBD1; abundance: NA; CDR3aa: CASSWGTGENTEAFF; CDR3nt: TGCGCCAGCAGCTGGGGGACAGGGGAGAACACTGAAGCTTTCTTT
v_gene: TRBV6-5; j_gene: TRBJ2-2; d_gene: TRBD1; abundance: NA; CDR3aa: CASSYGTGRDGELFF; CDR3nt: TGTGCCAGCAGTTACGGGACAGGGAGGGACGGGGAGCTGTTTTTT
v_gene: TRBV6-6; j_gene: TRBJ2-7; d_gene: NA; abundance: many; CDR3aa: CASSTGGHEQYF; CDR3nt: TGTGCCAGCAGTACAGGAGGGCACGAGCAGTACTTC
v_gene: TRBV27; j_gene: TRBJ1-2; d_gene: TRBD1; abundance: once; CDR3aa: CASSSSGTGAYGYTF; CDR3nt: TGTGCCAGCAGTTCATCCGGGACAGGGGCCTATGGCTACACCTTC
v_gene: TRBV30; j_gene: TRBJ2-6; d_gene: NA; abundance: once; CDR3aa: CAWSVYLGGSGANVLTF; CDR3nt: TGTGCCTGGAGTGTCTACTTGGGAGGCTCTGGGGCCAACGTCCTGACTTTC
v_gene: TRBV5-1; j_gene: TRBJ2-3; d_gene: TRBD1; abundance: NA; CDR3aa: CASRLFQGAVADTQYF; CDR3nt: TGCGCCAGCAGACTATTCCAGGGGGCAGTTGCAGATACGCAGTATTTT
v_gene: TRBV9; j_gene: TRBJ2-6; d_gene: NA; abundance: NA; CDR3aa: CASSGGHLNSGANVLTF; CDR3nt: TGTGCCAGCAGCGGGGGACATCTAAACTCTGGGGCCAACGTCCTGACTTTC
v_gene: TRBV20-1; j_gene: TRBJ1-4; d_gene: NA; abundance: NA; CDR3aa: CSASKGNEKLFF; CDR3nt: TGCAGTGCTAGTAAGGGGAATGAAAAACTGTTTTTT
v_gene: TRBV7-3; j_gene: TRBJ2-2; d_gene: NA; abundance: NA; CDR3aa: CASSTTATGELFF; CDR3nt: TGTGCCAGCAGTACGACAGCAACCGGGGAGCTGTTTTTT
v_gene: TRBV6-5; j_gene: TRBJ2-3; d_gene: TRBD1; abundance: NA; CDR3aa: CASGRRQGVPDTQYF; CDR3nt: TGTGCCAGCGGGCGGAGGCAGGGGGTCCCAGATACGCAGTATTTT
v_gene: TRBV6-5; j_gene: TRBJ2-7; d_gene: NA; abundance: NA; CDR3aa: CASIPFQGSYEQYF; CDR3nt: TGTGCCAGCATTCCCTTCCAGGGATCCTACGAGCAGTACTTC
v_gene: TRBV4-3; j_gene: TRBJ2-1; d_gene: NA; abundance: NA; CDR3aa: CASSQDQQASYNEQFF; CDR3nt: TGCGCCAGCAGCCAAGACCAGCAGGCCTCCTACAATGAGCAGTTCTTC
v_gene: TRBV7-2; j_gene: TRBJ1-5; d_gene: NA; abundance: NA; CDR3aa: CASSLVSYSNQPQHF; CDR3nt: TGTGCCAGCAGCTTAGTCTCCTATAGCAATCAGCCCCAGCATTTT
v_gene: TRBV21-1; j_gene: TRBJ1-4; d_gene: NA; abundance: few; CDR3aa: CASSKNRGNEKLFF; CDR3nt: TGTGCCAGCAGCAAAAACAGGGGGAATGAAAAACTGTTTTTT
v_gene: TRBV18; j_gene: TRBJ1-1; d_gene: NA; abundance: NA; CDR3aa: CASSAQGRDTEAFF; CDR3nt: TGTGCCAGCTCAGCCCAGGGTAGGGACACTGAAGCTTTCTTT